This T cell receptor beta chain was found in a study of T cell repertoires in cytomegalovirus infection. The study, taken as a whole, reports: It was HLA-C-restricted CMV-specific TCR beta clonotypes that dominated the response ex vivo.

TCRdb re-called the reads through MiXCR, storing one row per CDR3 protein. The sample holds about 100,000 distinct CDR3 sequences, 23% seen once. This clonotype has just a few counts. Its antigen is still unknown. This TCR was recovered from a human donor in good health (CMV status not recorded). Some clones in this sample may be carry-over from other donors' samples. What was sequenced was CD8+ T cells from PBMCs.

This CDR3 is CASSFLDRVPEAFF. CDR3 nucleotide sequence: TGTGCCAGCAGCTTCCTCGACAGGGTCCCTGAAGCTTTCTTT. The chain employs TRBV11-2 and TRBJ1-1, with 7 bases aligning to TRBD1. This CDR3 has 14 residues. Trimming cost V 3 bases and J 6 bases; bases outside gene matches: 7. In germline, CDR1 is SGHAT, CDR2 FQNNGV.